These T cell receptor beta chains were read from a single sample in a study of post-analysis software for immune sequencing data. TCRdb ran MiXCR on the PCR reads and lists one entry per CDR3 protein. Of over 250,000 distinct CDR3 sequences listed, roughly a third are singletons. Sequencing was carried out using blood. These receptors all stem from a girl aged 5 to 17 with multiple sclerosis. Each CDR3 is given with its conserved first and last residue. The D gene is left open where the match is weak. Rows give clone size only sometimes, using once, few, many, or a class for an expanded clone.

- many TRBJ2-5 TRBV29-1 TGCAGCGTTAAGGCCGCACAAGAGACCCAGTACTTC CSVKAAQETQYF
- few TRBJ2-7 TRBV28 TGTGCCACCCTACCCTCCCTACAGGGTCCCCCCCTCTACGAGCAGTACTTC CATLPSLQGPPLYEQYF
- - TRBJ1-2 TRBV3-1 TGTGCCGGCTCCGGGAGTTATGGCTACACCTTC CAGSGSYGYTF
- few TRBJ1-3 TRBV7-8 TGTGCCAGCAGCTTAACTCGGGCCGGAAACACCATATATTTT CASSLTRAGNTIYF
TRBD2 - TRBJ2-7 TRBV29-1 TGCAGCGTCCACACTAGCGGAACCTACGAGCAGTACTTC CSVHTSGTYEQYF
TRBD2 - TRBJ2-3 TRBV27 TGTGCCAGCAGTCGCGGGACTAGCGGGAGGGATACGCAGTATTTT CASSRGTSGRDTQYF
- few TRBJ1-1 TRBV12-3/TRBV12-4 TGTGCCAGCAGTTTGTCGGCTGAAGCTTTCTTT CASSLSAEAFF
- - TRBJ1-5 TRBV4-3 TGCGCCAGCAGCCAAGATCTTGTAGATCAGCCCCAGCATTTT CASSQDLVDQPQHF
- many TRBJ1-5 TRBV5-1 TGCGCCAGCAGCTTGGACAGCGCAGAGCAGCCCCAGCATTTT CASSLDSAEQPQHF
TRBD1 - TRBJ1-5 TRBV5-1 TGCGCCAGCAGCTGGGGACAGGGCGCCAATCAGCCCCAGCATTTT CASSWGQGANQPQHF
- - TRBJ1-2 TRBV3-1 TGTGCCAGCAGCCCGGCTGGAAGCTATGGCTACACCTTC CASSPAGSYGYTF
- many TRBJ2-5 TRBV11-2 TGTGCCAGCAGCTTCAGGGTGGCAGAGACCCAGTACTTC CASSFRVAETQYF
- many TRBJ1-4 TRBV12-3/TRBV12-4 TGTGCCAGTTCCTCCGCCGGTCTGGCGGGAGAAAAACTGTTTTTT CASSSAGLAGEKLFF
- many TRBJ2-5 TRBV20-1 TGCAGTGCTAGTCCATCCAGGAAAGAGACCCAGTACTTC CSASPSRKETQYF